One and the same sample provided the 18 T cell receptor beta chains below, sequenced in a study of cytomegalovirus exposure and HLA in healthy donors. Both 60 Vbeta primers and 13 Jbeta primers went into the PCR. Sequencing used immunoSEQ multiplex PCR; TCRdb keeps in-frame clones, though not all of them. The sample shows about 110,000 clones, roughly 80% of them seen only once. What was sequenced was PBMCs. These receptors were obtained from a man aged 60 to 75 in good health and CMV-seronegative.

Here the CDR3 reads CASSRTSGTDTQYF. The CDR3 nucleotides are TGTGCCAGCAGCCGGACTAGCGGAACAGATACGCAGTATTTT. The gene calls are TRBV11-2 and TRBJ2-3; 10 bases line up with TRBD2. CDR1 is SGHAT, CDR2 FQNNGV, per germline. The CDR3 extends over 14 amino acids. V lost 5 bases to trimming and J lost 3 bases; unmatched junction nucleotides: 2.

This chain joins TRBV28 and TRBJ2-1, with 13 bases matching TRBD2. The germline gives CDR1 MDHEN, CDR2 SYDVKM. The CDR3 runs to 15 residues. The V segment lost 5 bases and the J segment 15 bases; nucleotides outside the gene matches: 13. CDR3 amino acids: CASSHPGLAGPQGFF. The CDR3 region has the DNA TGTGCCAGCAGTCACCCGGGACTAGCGGGACCTCAAGGGTTCTTC.

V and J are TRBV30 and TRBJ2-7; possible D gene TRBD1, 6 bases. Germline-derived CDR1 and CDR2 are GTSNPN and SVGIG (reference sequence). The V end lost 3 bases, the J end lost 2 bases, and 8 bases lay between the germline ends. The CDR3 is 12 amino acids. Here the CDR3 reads CAWSGTTYEQYF. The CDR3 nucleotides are TGTGCCTGGAGCGGGACAACCTACGAGCAGTACTTC.

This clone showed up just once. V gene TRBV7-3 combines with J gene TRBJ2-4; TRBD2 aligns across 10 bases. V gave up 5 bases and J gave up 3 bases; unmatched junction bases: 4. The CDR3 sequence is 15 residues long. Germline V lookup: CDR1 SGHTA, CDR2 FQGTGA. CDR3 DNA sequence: TGTGCCAGCAGCACTAGCGGGGTGGGCAAAAACATTCAGTACTTC. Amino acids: CASSTSGVGKNIQYF.

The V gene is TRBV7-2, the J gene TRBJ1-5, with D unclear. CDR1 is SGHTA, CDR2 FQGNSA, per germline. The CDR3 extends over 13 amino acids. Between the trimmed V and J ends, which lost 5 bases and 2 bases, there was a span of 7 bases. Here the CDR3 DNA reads TGTGCCAGCAGCCTCTATGGCAATCAGCCCCAGCATTTT. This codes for CASSLYGNQPQHF. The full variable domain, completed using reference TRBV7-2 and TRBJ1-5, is GAGVSQSPSNKVTEKGKDVELRCDPISGHTALYWYRQSLGQGLEFLIYFQGNSAPDKSGLPSDRFSAERTGGSVSTLTIQRTQQEDSAVYLCASSLYGNQPQHFGDGTRLSIL.

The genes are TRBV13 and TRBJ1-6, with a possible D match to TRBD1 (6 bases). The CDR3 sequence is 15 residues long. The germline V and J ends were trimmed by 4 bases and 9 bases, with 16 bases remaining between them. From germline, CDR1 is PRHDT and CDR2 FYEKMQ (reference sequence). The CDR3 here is CASSYRTRGGSPLHF. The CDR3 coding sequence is TGTGCCAGCAGCTACAGGACAAGGGGGGGTTCACCCCTCCACTTT.

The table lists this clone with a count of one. The CDR3 loop reads CASSRSGNNEQFF. In DNA, the CDR3 is TGTGCCAGCAGTCGATCAGGGAACAATGAGCAGTTCTTC. This chain connects TRBV6-4 to TRBJ2-1, with TRBD1 as a possible D gene (5 bases). V was trimmed by 5 bases and J by 5 bases, leaving 10 bases between them. This CDR3 is 13 amino acids long. Germline V gene lookup returns CDR1 MRHNA and CDR2 SNTAGT.

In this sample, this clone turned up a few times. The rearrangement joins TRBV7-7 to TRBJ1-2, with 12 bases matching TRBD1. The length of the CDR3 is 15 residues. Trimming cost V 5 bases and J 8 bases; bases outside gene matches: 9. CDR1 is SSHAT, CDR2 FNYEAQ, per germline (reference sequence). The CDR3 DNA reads TGTGCCAGCAGCCCCCTGGGACAGGGGGCGAAAGGCTACACCTTC. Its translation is CASSPLGQGAKGYTF.

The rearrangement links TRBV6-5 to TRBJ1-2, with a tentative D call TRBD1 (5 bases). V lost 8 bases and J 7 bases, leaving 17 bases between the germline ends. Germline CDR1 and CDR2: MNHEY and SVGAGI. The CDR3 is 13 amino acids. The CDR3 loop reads CASGFTQGLGYTF. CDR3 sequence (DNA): TGTGCCAGCGGATTCACCCAGGGACTTGGCTACACCTTC.

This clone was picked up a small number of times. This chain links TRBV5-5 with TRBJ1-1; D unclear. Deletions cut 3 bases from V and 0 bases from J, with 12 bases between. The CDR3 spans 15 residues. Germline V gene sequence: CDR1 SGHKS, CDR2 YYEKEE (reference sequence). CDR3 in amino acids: CASSSVVTVNTEAFF. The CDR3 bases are TGTGCCAGCAGCTCCGTGGTAACGGTGAACACTGAAGCTTTCTTT.

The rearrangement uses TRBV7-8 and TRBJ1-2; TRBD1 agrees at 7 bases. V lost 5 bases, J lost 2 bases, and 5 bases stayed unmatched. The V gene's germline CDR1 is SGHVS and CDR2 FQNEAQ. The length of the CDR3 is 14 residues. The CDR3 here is CASSRQTGNYGYTF. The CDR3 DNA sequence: TGTGCCAGCAGCCGCCAGACAGGGAACTATGGCTACACCTTC.

CDR3 DNA sequence: TGTGCCAGCAGTTTTGGCAGGGTCTATGGCTACACCTTC. This codes for CASSFGRVYGYTF. The V and J genes are TRBV28 and TRBJ1-2; possible D gene TRBD1, 5 bases. CDR3 length equals 13 residues. Germline V gives CDR1 MDHEN, CDR2 SYDVKM. The ends were cut back, 3 bases at V and 4 bases at J, with 9 bases in the middle.

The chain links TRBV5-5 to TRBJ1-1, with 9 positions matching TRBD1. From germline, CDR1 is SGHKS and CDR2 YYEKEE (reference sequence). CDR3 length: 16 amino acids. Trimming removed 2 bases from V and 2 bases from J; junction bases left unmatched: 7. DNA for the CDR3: TGTGCCAGCAGCTTACAGGGGGCCCAACTTAACACTGAAGCTTTCTTT. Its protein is CASSLQGAQLNTEAFF.

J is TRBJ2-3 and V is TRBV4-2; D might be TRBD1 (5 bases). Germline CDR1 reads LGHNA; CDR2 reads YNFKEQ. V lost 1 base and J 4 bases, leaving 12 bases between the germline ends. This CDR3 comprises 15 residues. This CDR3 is CASSQGQGRPDTQYF. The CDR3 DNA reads TGTGCCAGCAGCCAAGGCCAGGGAAGACCAGATACGCAGTATTTT.

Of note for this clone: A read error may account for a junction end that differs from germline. The CDR3 coding sequence is TGTGCCAGCACCTTAGGGGACACCTTGAACACTGAAGCTTTCTTT. Translating gives CASTLGDTLNTEAFF. V usage is TRBV7-2 and J usage is TRBJ1-1, with a possible D match to TRBD1 (6 bases). CDR3 length: 15 amino acids. Germline-derived CDR1 and CDR2 are SGHTA and FQGNSA.

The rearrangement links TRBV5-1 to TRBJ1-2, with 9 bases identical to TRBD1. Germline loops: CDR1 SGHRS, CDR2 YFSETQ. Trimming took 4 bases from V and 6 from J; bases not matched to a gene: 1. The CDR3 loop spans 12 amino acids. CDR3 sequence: CASSGTGNGYTF. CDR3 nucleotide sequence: TGCGCCAGCAGCGGGACAGGGAATGGCTACACCTTC.

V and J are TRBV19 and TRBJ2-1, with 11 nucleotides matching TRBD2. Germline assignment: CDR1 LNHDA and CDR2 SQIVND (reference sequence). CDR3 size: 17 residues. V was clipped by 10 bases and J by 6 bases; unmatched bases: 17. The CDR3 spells CAIQPRLAGGMSNEQFF. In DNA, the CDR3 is TGTGCCATCCAACCTCGGCTAGCGGGGGGAATGAGCAATGAGCAGTTCTTC.

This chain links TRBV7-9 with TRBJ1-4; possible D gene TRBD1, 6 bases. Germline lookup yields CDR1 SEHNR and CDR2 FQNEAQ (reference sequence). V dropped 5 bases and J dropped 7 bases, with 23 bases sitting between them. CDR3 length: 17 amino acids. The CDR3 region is CASSKTGGPRRVEKLFF. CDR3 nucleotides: TGTGCCAGCAGCAAAACCGGGGGGCCACGAAGGGTTGAAAAACTGTTTTTT.